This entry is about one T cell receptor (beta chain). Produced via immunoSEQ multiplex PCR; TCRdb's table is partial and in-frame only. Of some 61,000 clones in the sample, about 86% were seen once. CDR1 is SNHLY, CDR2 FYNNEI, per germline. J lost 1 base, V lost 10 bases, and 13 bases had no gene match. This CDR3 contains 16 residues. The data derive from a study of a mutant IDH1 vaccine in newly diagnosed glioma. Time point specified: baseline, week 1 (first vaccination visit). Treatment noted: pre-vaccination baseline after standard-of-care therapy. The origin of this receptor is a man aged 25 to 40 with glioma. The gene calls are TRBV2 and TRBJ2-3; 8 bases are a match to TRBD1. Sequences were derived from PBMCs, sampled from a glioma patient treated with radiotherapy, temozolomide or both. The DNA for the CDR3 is TGTGCCACATACTACTACCCGGGACAGGGCACAGATACGCAGTATTTT. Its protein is CATYYYPGQGTDTQYF. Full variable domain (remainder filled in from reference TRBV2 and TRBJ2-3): EPEVTQTPSHQVTQMGQEVILRCVPISNHLYFYWYRQILGQKVEFLVSFYNNEISEKSEIFDDQFSVERPDGSNFTLKIRSTKLEDSAMYFCATYYYPGQGTDTQYFGPGTRLTVL.